Below are 26 T cell receptor beta chains sequenced from a single sample in a study of immune evolution from preneoplasia to lung adenocarcinoma. Profiled with immunoSEQ multiplex PCR; TCRdb holds only in-frame clones, not every one. Of some 5,000 clones listed, around four fifths are singletons. The sequenced sample consisted of FFPE minimally invasive lung adenocarcinoma tissue. The receptors were gathered from a person in their sixties or seventies with lung adenocarcinoma.

The rearrangement joins TRBV7-8 to TRBJ2-7; D possibly corresponds to TRBD1 (6 bases). With 1 base removed from V and 0 bases from J, the gap between germline ends came to 16 bases. The V gene's germline CDR1 is SGHVS and CDR2 FQNEAQ. The CDR3 extends over 17 amino acids. The CDR3 nucleotides read TGTGCCAGCAGCTTAGGGAGACCCGGGACACCCTCCTACGAGCAGTACTTC. This gives the protein CASSLGRPGTPSYEQYF.

This clone was seen a handful of times. The rearrangement joins TRBV29-1 to TRBJ2-3, with 9 bases fitting TRBD2. The CDR3 consists of 14 residues. CDR1 SQVTM and CDR2 ANQGSEA come from the germline V gene. The trim removed 7 bases at V and 2 bases at J, leaving 7 bases unmatched. The CDR3 nucleotides are TGCAGCGGGGGGGCTAGCGGGGTCACAGATACGCAGTATTTT. Its protein is CSGGASGVTDTQYF.

This clone has a single count. The gene calls are TRBV10-3 and TRBJ1-1; weak D call: TRBD1 (5 bases). With 4 bases removed from V and 1 base from J, the gap between germline ends came to 10 bases. Germline loops: CDR1 ENHRY, CDR2 SYGVKD. The CDR3 sequence is 14 residues long. CDR3 loop: CAISAIGQNTEAFF. The CDR3 nucleotides are TGTGCCATCAGTGCGATAGGACAGAACACTGAAGCTTTCTTT.

V gene TRBV7-2 combines with J gene TRBJ2-1, with 8 positions matching TRBD2. From germline, CDR1 is SGHTA and CDR2 FQGNSA. This CDR3 is 15 amino acids long. The ends lost 4 bases at V and 3 bases at J; junction bases unmatched: 5. The CDR3 bases are TGTGCCAGCAGCTCGGGACTAGACCTCTACAATGAGCAGTTCTTC. It specifies CASSSGLDLYNEQFF. Complete variable domain (other parts from reference TRBV7-2 and TRBJ2-1): GAGVSQSPSNKVTEKGKDVELRCDPISGHTALYWYRQSLGQGLEFLIYFQGNSAPDKSGLPSDRFSAERTGGSVSTLTIQRTQQEDSAVYLCASSSGLDLYNEQFFGPGTRLTVL.

The chain recombines TRBV27 with TRBJ2-7, with D perhaps matching TRBD2 (6 bases). V was pared by 7 bases and J by 1 base, with 20 bases between. The CDR3 totals 16 residues. Germline CDR1 reads MNHEY; CDR2 reads SMNVEV (reference sequence). CDR3: CASKNLQRVNSYEQYF. DNA for the CDR3: TGTGCCAGCAAAAATCTCCAGCGGGTTAATTCCTACGAGCAGTACTTC.

Notes on this clone: The germline gene is not matched at one end of the junction; a read error may be the cause. This sequence joins TRBV7-7 and TRBJ2-1; maybe TRBD1 (7 bases). CDR1 SSHAT and CDR2 FNYEAQ come from the germline V gene (reference sequence). The CDR3 length is 15 residues. The CDR3 loop is CASSKGGQAGGEQFF. CDR3 DNA: TGTGCTAGCAGCAAGGGCGGACAGGCCGGGGGTGAGCAGTTCTTC. Looking up the rest from reference TRBV7-7 and TRBJ2-1 gives the full variable domain: GAGVSQSPRYKVTKRGQDVTLRCDPISSHATLYWYQQALGQGPEFLTYFNYEAQPDKSGLPSDRFSAERPEGSISTLTIQRTEQRDSAMYRCASSKGGQAGGEQFFGPGTRLTVL.

V is TRBV6-1 and J is TRBJ2-3, with D perhaps matching TRBD2 (6 bases). CDR3 size: 15 residues. CDR1 is MNHNS, CDR2 SASEGT, per germline. The V end lost 1 base, the J end lost 3 bases, and 11 bases lay between the germline ends. The CDR3 nucleotides are TGTGCCAGCAGTGAAGGTAGCGGCTATACAGATACGCAGTATTTT. It specifies CASSEGSGYTDTQYF.

The chain has TRBV7-9 and TRBJ2-1; 9 bases agree with TRBD2. Trimming cost V 7 bases and J 11 bases; bases outside gene matches: 18. Germline V CDR1 and CDR2: SEHNR, FQNEAQ (reference sequence). The CDR3 spans 16 residues. The CDR3 is CASTPTSGSTRGQQFF. The CDR3 region has the DNA TGTGCCAGCACCCCGACTAGCGGTTCGACTCGGGGCCAGCAGTTCTTC.

This chain uses TRBV14 with TRBJ1-1; D ambiguous. V lost 4 bases and J lost 0, with 6 bases in between. This CDR3 spans 13 amino acids. Germline assignment: CDR1 SGHDN and CDR2 FVKESK. The CDR3 protein is CASSPGVNTEAFF. Here the CDR3 DNA reads TGTGCCAGCAGCCCTGGAGTGAACACTGAAGCTTTCTTT.

The chain employs TRBV7-2 and TRBJ1-1; tentative D call: TRBD1 (6 bases). The germline V and J ends were trimmed by 4 bases and 9 bases, with 15 bases remaining between them. Germline V gene lookup returns CDR1 SGHTA and CDR2 FQGNSA. This CDR3 is 13 amino acids long. CDR3 loop: CASSSGRGYKAFF. The CDR3 DNA is TGTGCCAGCAGCTCGGGGAGGGGGTATAAAGCTTTCTTT.

To note about this clone: At one boundary the junction diverges from the germline segment, which might be a read error. The sample holds other DNA sequences that translate to the same CDR3. V and J are TRBV7-8 and TRBJ1-2; D is undetermined. The CDR3 covers 16 residues. Germline V gene sequence: CDR1 SGHVS, CDR2 FQNEAQ. The CDR3 bases are TGTGCCAGCAGTTTAGCGGAGGGATTGGGAAACTATGGCTACACCTTC. Its protein is CASSLAEGLGNYGYTF.

The V gene is TRBV7-2, the J gene TRBJ2-7; the D call may be TRBD1 or TRBD2 (5 bases each). Germline V gene lookup returns CDR1 SGHTA and CDR2 FQGNSA. Trimming left V 7 bases short and J 5 bases short, with 18 bases between. This CDR3 contains 14 residues. The CDR3 sequence: CASTAGTGQDEQYF. DNA of the CDR3: TGTGCCAGCACTGCGGGCACAGGTCAGGACGAGCAGTACTTC.

The chain couples TRBV10-3 to TRBJ1-1; 8 nucleotides agree with TRBD1. From germline, CDR1 is ENHRY and CDR2 SYGVKD. CDR3 length: 17 residues. The J segment lost 8 bases and the V segment lost 4 bases, leaving 18 bases of the junction unmatched. The CDR3 here is CAISANRDRSFGGEAFF. The CDR3 DNA sequence: TGTGCCATCAGTGCTAACCGGGACAGGTCATTCGGAGGGGAAGCTTTCTTT.

CDR3 in DNA: TGTGCCAGCATCGAAGGGGGAAACACCGGGGAGCTGTTTTTT. It codes for CASIEGGNTGELFF. The chain has TRBV11-2 and TRBJ2-2; possibly TRBD1 for D (6 bases). Per germline, CDR1 SGHAT and CDR2 FQNNGV. CDR3 length: 14 amino acids. Trimming shortened V by 7 bases and J by 2 bases, and 11 bases separated the two germline ends.

The chain employs TRBV28 and TRBJ2-1; tentative D call: TRBD2 (5 bases). Trimming cost V 5 bases and J 6 bases, with 11 bases left between them. Germline V gene sequence: CDR1 MDHEN, CDR2 SYDVKM. This CDR3 is built from 13 residues. CDR3 protein: CASSRFRGNEQFF. The CDR3 bases are TGTGCCAGCAGTAGGTTCCGGGGCAATGAGCAGTTCTTC.

The CDR3 here is CASSLNLAGVGNEQFF. The CDR3 nucleotides read TGTGCCAGCAGTTTAAATCTAGCGGGGGTGGGTAATGAGCAGTTCTTC. The J gene is TRBJ2-1, the V gene TRBV28, with 10 bases lining up with TRBD2. The CDR3 length is 16 residues. Germline CDR1 and CDR2: MDHEN and SYDVKM. With V trimmed by 2 bases and J by 7 bases, 8 bases remained unmatched.

By share, this clone ranks as medium-sized. The chain uses TRBV2 and TRBJ1-2, with no clear D. CDR1 and CDR2 from the germline V gene are SNHLY and FYNNEI. The CDR3 has 13 residues. The V gene lost 2 bases and the J gene lost 4 bases, with 8 bases spanning the gap. The CDR3 bases are TGTGCCAGCAGTGAATCAGTCACCTATGGCTACACCTTC. Amino acid sequence: CASSESVTYGYTF.

V usage is TRBV19 and J usage is TRBJ2-3, with D uncertain. This CDR3 spans 13 amino acids. The germline CDR1 and CDR2 sequences are LNHDA and SQIVND (reference sequence). V was shortened by 6 bases and J by 2 bases, with 9 bases between the two germline ends. CDR3 sequence: CASSWTVTDTQYF. Here the CDR3 DNA reads TGTGCCAGTAGCTGGACGGTCACAGATACGCAGTATTTT.

V is TRBV4-1 and J is TRBJ2-1; 11 bases match TRBD2. The CDR3 length is 16 residues. Germline V gene data show CDR1 as MGHRA and CDR2 as YSYEKL. V lost 4 bases and J lost 8; bases outside the gene matches: 10. CDR3 in DNA: TGCGCCAGCAGCCGTGGGAATAGCGGGGGGGCATATGAGCAGTTCTTC. This gives the protein CASSRGNSGGAYEQFF.

The rearrangement joins TRBV5-6 to TRBJ1-2, with D uncertain. The CDR3 sequence is 12 residues long. Deletions cut 0 bases from V and 5 bases from J, with 5 bases between. CDR1 and CDR2 (germline): SGHDT, YYEEEE. The CDR3 region is CASSLGQYGYTF. For the CDR3, the DNA is TGTGCCAGCAGCTTGGGGCAGTATGGCTACACCTTC.

The genes are TRBV15 and TRBJ2-3; D may be TRBD2 (5 bases). The CDR3 covers 17 residues. Per the germline V gene, CDR1 is LNHNV and CDR2 is YYDKDF (reference sequence). Deletions cut 1 base from V and 7 bases from J, with 21 bases between. The CDR3 is CATSRGRLAAESNTQYF. The CDR3 bases are TGTGCCACCAGCAGAGGCAGGCTAGCCGCTGAATCTAATACGCAGTATTTT.

The chain has TRBV30 and TRBJ2-3, with a tentative D call TRBD2 (5 bases). There are 14 residues in the CDR3. Germline CDR1 and CDR2: GTSNPN and SVGIG (reference sequence). Trimming left V 1 base short and J 7 bases short, with 15 bases between. The CDR3 loop reads CAWSDFEGGYTQYF. CDR3 DNA sequence: TGTGCCTGGAGTGATTTTGAGGGCGGGTATACGCAGTATTTT.

The gene calls are TRBV30 and TRBJ1-6; TRBD1 is a possible D gene (6 bases). Trimming took off 5 bases at V and 0 bases at J, with 11 bases between the two ends. This CDR3 is 15 amino acids long. Germline assignment: CDR1 GTSNPN and CDR2 SVGIG (reference sequence). The CDR3 DNA sequence: TGTGCCTGGCGAGGGGGGGGCTCCTATAATTCACCCCTCCACTTT. Translating gives CAWRGGGSYNSPLHF.

The chain carries TRBV6-1 and TRBJ2-7; TRBD1 might be the D (6 bases). Germline V gives CDR1 MNHNS, CDR2 SASEGT. The CDR3 is 15 residues long. V was clipped by 5 bases and J by 1 base, with 15 bases between them. DNA of the CDR3: TGTGCCAGCAGTAAAGGGAGACAGGATTCCTACGAGCAGTACTTC. It codes for CASSKGRQDSYEQYF.

In its sample, this clone was seen a few times. This chain connects TRBV5-4 to TRBJ2-7; TRBD1 or TRBD2 may be the D gene (6 bases each). Trimming removed 4 bases from V and 0 bases from J, with 11 bases in between. The CDR3 is made up of 14 amino acids. Germline loops: CDR1 SGHNT, CDR2 YYREEE (reference sequence). Here the CDR3 reads CASSLWGASYEQYF. DNA for the CDR3: TGTGCCAGCAGCCTCTGGGGGGCCTCCTACGAGCAGTACTTC.

The chain uses TRBV29-1 and TRBJ2-3; no firm D call. This CDR3 contains 12 residues. Trimming removed 6 bases from V and 4 bases from J, with 11 bases in between. Per the germline V gene, CDR1 is SQVTM and CDR2 is ANQGSEA. CDR3 DNA: TGCAGCGTCAAGCCCGGGTCAGATACGCAGTATTTT. Amino acids: CSVKPGSDTQYF.